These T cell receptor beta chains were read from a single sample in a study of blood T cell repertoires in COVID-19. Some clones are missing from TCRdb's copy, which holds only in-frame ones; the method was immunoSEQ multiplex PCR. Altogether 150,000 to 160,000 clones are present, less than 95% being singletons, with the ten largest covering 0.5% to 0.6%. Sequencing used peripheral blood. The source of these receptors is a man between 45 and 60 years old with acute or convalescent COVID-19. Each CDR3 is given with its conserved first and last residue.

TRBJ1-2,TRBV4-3,CASSEEAGQVRNGYTF
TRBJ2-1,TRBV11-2,CASSLGGLDYNEQFF
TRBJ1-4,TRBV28,CASRSRANQGEKLFF
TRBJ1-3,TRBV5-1,CASSVTGSGAGNTIYF
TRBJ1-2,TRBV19,CASSIVGSYVGYTF
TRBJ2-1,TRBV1,CTSSQDGYRDNEQFF
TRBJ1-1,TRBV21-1,CASNRRQGRDTEAFF
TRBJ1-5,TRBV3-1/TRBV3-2,CASSQDYGDYSNQPQHF
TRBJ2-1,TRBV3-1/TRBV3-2,CASSGSAGVSYNEQFF
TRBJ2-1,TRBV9,CASSVNVRGSSYNEQFF
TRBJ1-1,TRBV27,CASKSAYEAFF
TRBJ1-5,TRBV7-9,CASSTSSSNQPQHF
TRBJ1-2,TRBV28,CASITQNYGGYTF
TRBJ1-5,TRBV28,CASSFTQGISNQPQHF
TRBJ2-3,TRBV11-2,CASSTRTGGGEDGPDTQYF
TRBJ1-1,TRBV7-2,CASSPQGYRAFF
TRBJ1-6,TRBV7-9,CASSLGPRGNSPLHF
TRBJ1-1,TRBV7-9,CAHAQRGIGGTEAFF
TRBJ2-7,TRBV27,CASSTDRDSVPYEQYF
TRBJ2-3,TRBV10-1,CASSESMTPDTQYF
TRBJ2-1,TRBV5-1,CASSFKAGGTYNEQFF
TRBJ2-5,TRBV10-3,CAIRSGTPEQETQYF